The following is a T cell receptor beta chain sequence with its context. Its antigen is not known. TCRdb's table, derived via immunoSEQ multiplex PCR, lists solely in-frame clones and lacks some. The sample has roughly 130,000 clones, around 94% seen once. V shed 2 bases and J shed 1 base, with 8 bases lying between them. CDR1 is MNHEY, CDR2 SVGAGI, per germline. This CDR3 spans 14 amino acids. These data come from a study of T cell responses to AZD1222 COVID-19 vaccine. General study findings and limits: Every sample of the repertoires postdated the peak T cell response. Females made up more of the donors, who were largely white British, and clonal diversity may have come out too low.

This sequence joins TRBV6-5 and TRBJ1-1; no firm D call. The TCR originated in an adult in good health. The material sequenced was peripheral blood, taken on day 0 of AZD1222 vaccination. The CDR3 is CASSYIQSNTEAFF. The CDR3 coding sequence is TGTGCCAGCAGTTACATACAGTCGAACACTGAAGCTTTCTTT.